This T cell receptor beta chain is drawn from a study of blood T cell repertoires in COVID-19. The CDR3 loop spans 15 amino acids. CDR1 MNHEY and CDR2 SVGEGT come from the germline V gene. V was pared by 4 bases and J by 4 bases, with 8 bases of the junction left unmatched. Using immunoSEQ multiplex PCR, the repertoire was profiled, and TCRdb retains in-frame clones only, with some absent. The profile covers under 200,000 clones, with 80% to 90% appearing a single time and 0.7% to 0.85% taken by the ten largest. The receptor was derived from a woman aged 70 to 79 with acute or convalescent COVID-19. The V gene is TRBV6-2 or TRBV6-3, the J gene TRBJ2-7; 9 bases are a match to TRBD1. The sequenced sample consisted of peripheral blood. The CDR3 spells CASSSTGQGSYEQYF. The CDR3 DNA is TGTGCCAGCAGTTCAACGGGACAGGGTTCTTACGAGCAGTACTTC.